This T cell receptor (beta chain) was recovered during a study of cytomegalovirus exposure and HLA in healthy donors. This clone turned up a few times. Its specificity is not known. The PCR was carried out with 60 Vbeta primers and 13 Jbeta primers. Measured with immunoSEQ multiplex PCR; TCRdb has only the in-frame clones, and not every one. Of 70,000 or so clones in the sample, just over 85% were seen once. Study-wide points: Reports described diagnosis of cytomegalovirus status by the classifier as highly specific and sensitive.

Germline CDR1 reads SGHKS; CDR2 reads YYEKEE (reference sequence). This CDR3 comprises 16 residues. V was clipped by 2 bases and J by 4 bases, with 16 bases between them. Specimen: PBMCs. This receptor was obtained from a woman aged 25 to 39 in good health and CMV-seronegative. The rearrangement links TRBV5-5 to TRBJ1-5; D is uncertain. The CDR3 reads CASSFGSLSQNQPQHF. The DNA for the CDR3 is TGTGCCAGCAGCTTCGGGAGTCTATCCCAGAATCAGCCCCAGCATTTT.